The 30 T cell receptor beta chains below were found in one sample sequenced in a study of blood T cells in healthy people across ages. Primers used in a second PCR of roughly 6 to 12 cycles were a sample-barcoded 5' primer and a J-beta primer mix. MiXCR was run by TCRdb on the 5' RACE reads, yielding one entry per CDR3 protein. The table records around 700,000 distinct CDR3 sequences, roughly 25% of them present only once. Another study also made use of these data, one on T cells of mothers and their children.

The sequenced sample consisted of blood. Receptor source: a boy between 5 and 17 years old in good health.

This clonotype was counted a few times. The gene calls are TRBV29-1 and TRBJ2-3; possibly TRBD1 for D (6 bases). CDR1 is SQVTM and CDR2 is ANQGSEA in the germline V gene. The CDR3 runs 13 residues. V gave up 6 bases and J gave up 6 bases, with 16 bases separating them. The chain's CDR3 is CSVTTGTEDTQYF. The CDR3 nucleotides read TGCAGCGTCACTACAGGGACCGAGGATACGCAGTATTTT.

In this sample, this clonotype turned up a few times. The chain has TRBV7-6 and TRBJ2-1; a weak D match, TRBD2 (7 bases). The CDR3 has 17 amino acids. Trimming pared 4 bases from V and 5 bases from J, leaving 21 bases between. Looked up from germline, CDR1 is SGHVS and CDR2 is FNYEAQ. CDR3 bases: TGTGCCAGCAGCTCCCTCGCGGGGGCGGGGGACCACAATGAGCAGTTCTTC. This translates into CASSSLAGAGDHNEQFF.

V usage is TRBV5-1 and J usage is TRBJ2-1; D may correspond to TRBD1 or TRBD2 (6 bases each). Deletions cut 3 bases from V and 7 bases from J, with 20 bases between. Per germline, CDR1 SGHRS and CDR2 YFSETQ. CDR3 length equals 16 residues. The chain's CDR3 is CASSSVVGGAGNEQFF. Here the CDR3 DNA reads TGCGCCAGCAGCTCTGTCGTCGGGGGCGCCGGTAATGAGCAGTTCTTC.

A single count supports this clonotype. The V and J genes are TRBV20-1 and TRBJ2-5; 7 bases agree with TRBD2. The V gene end was trimmed by 3 bases and the J gene end by 1 base; junction bases not matched to a gene: 5. This CDR3 contains 14 residues. Germline V gives CDR1 DFQATT, CDR2 SNEGSKA (reference sequence). CDR3: CSARVAGRQETQYF. The CDR3 DNA reads as TGCAGTGCTAGGGTAGCGGGCCGCCAAGAGACCCAGTACTTC.

This clonotype appeared once. The chain links TRBV9 to TRBJ2-3, with D perhaps matching TRBD2 (6 bases). Trimming left V 0 bases short and J 6 bases short, with 17 bases between. This CDR3 is 16 amino acids long. From germline, CDR1 is SGDLS and CDR2 YYNGEE. The CDR3 DNA reads TGTGCCAGCAGCGTAGCTGGAGGGCAGTCTGCGGATACGCAGTATTTT. This translates into CASSVAGGQSADTQYF.

This chain links TRBV4-1 with TRBJ1-2, with 8 nucleotides matching TRBD1. Germline CDR1 MGHRA, CDR2 YSYEKL. This CDR3 is 15 amino acids long. Trimming cost V 0 bases and J 11 bases; bases outside gene matches: 11. The CDR3 protein is CASSQERTGNPPYTF. The CDR3 region has the DNA TGCGCCAGCAGCCAAGAGCGGACAGGGAACCCACCGTACACCTTC.

Note on this clonotype: Sequence at one end of the junction differs from germline and may be a read error. The V call is TRBV29-1, the J call TRBJ2-5; 7 bases agree with TRBD2. The J call may not be correct, given that the DNA end is closer to TRBJ2-7. The CDR3 is 12 amino acids. Germline loops: CDR1 SQVTM, CDR2 ANQGSEA. The CDR3 loop reads CGVGSGTYEQYF. CDR3 coding DNA: TGCGGCGTTGGAAGCGGGACCTACGAGCAGTACTTC.

This sequence joins TRBV7-2 and TRBJ1-3, with D maybe TRBD1 (6 bases). With 7 bases removed from V and 4 bases from J, the gap between germline ends came to 17 bases. Germline V gene sequence: CDR1 SGHTA, CDR2 FQGNSA. The CDR3 contains 15 residues. In nucleotides, the CDR3 is TGTGCCAGCACCACAACAGGGACTCACGGAAACACCATATATTTT. Translating it yields CASTTTGTHGNTIYF.

V is TRBV4-1 and J is TRBJ1-1; D not resolved. Germline CDR1 reads MGHRA; CDR2 reads YSYEKL. Trimming removed 4 bases at V and 1 base at J, with 16 bases between. This CDR3 has 16 residues. The CDR3 is CASSRTSQVGNTEAFF. CDR3 nucleotides: TGCGCCAGCAGCCGAACTTCGCAAGTGGGGAACACTGAAGCTTTCTTT.

The chain links TRBV3-1 to TRBJ2-3; 12 bases fit TRBD2. Unmatched junction bases numbered 8, after V lost 3 bases and J lost 4 bases. Germline V gene lookup returns CDR1 LGHDT and CDR2 YNNKEL (reference sequence). The CDR3 has 17 amino acids. CDR3 sequence: CASSHRRLAGEADTQYF. The CDR3 DNA follows: TGTGCCAGCAGCCACAGGCGACTAGCGGGAGAAGCAGATACGCAGTATTTT.

The gene calls are TRBV24-1 and TRBJ2-1; D remains ambiguous. V gave up 7 bases and J gave up 7 bases, with 13 bases separating them. CDR3 size: 13 residues. Germline V gives CDR1 KGHDR, CDR2 SFDVKD. The CDR3 loop is CATRPRTSNEQFF. As DNA, the CDR3 is TGTGCCACCAGACCAAGAACAAGTAATGAGCAGTTCTTC.

This clonotype was detected only a few times. This chain links TRBV28 with TRBJ2-4; 7 positions match TRBD1. V was clipped by 7 bases and J by 8 bases; unmatched bases: 11. Germline V lookup: CDR1 MDHEN, CDR2 SYDVKM. CDR3 length: 14 residues. CDR3 region: CASTPDRKIDIQYF. The CDR3, as DNA: TGTGCCAGCACTCCGGACAGGAAAATAGACATTCAGTACTTC.

In this sample, this clonotype turned up a few times. The chain has TRBV4-3 and TRBJ1-5, with D unclear. The ends were cut back, 0 bases at V and 7 bases at J, with 13 bases in the middle. Germline V CDR1 and CDR2: LGHNA, YSLEER. This CDR3 is built from 15 residues. This CDR3 reads CASSQDRRVGQPQHF. For the CDR3, the DNA is TGCGCCAGCAGCCAAGATAGGAGGGTAGGGCAGCCCCAGCATTTT.

This clonotype was seen once. The rearrangement joins TRBV20-1 to TRBJ2-5; 7 bases line up with TRBD2. The V and J ends lost 6 bases and 4 bases, in that order; junction bases with no gene match: 14. The CDR3 runs 15 residues. Germline V gene data show CDR1 as DFQATT and CDR2 as SNEGSKA (reference sequence). The CDR3, as DNA: TGCAGTGCGAGGCGTTCTAGCGGCCGGGGAGAGACCCAGTACTTC. Encoded protein: CSARRSSGRGETQYF.

This clonotype has more than one count but fewer than ten. The gene calls are TRBV29-1 and TRBJ2-2; 7 nucleotides match TRBD1. This CDR3 has 14 amino acids. Germline loops: CDR1 SQVTM, CDR2 ANQGSEA. Germline trimming cut 7 bases from V and 4 bases from J; bases unmatched to any gene: 9. CDR3 region: CSAITGETTGELFF. CDR3 DNA sequence: TGCAGCGCCATCACAGGGGAGACCACCGGGGAGCTGTTTTTT.

The J gene is TRBJ2-2, the V gene TRBV29-1; TRBD2 matches 12 bases. The CDR3 has 15 residues. J was trimmed by 5 bases and V by 1 base; bases with no gene match: 2. The germline V gene has CDR1 SQVTM and CDR2 ANQGSEA. CDR3 coding DNA: TGCAGCGTTGAAGGACTAGCGGGAGAAACCGGGGAGCTGTTTTTT. Its translation: CSVEGLAGETGELFF.

This rearrangement joins TRBV10-3 to TRBJ2-7; 8 bases align to TRBD1. V dropped 9 bases and J dropped 0; count of bases not matched to a gene: 4. The length of the CDR3 is 13 residues. Germline CDR1 and CDR2: ENHRY and SYGVKD. The CDR3 nucleotides read TGTGCCATGGGACAGGCCAGCTCCTACGAGCAGTACTTC. Translation gives CAMGQASSYEQYF.

This clonotype was detected only a few times. This sequence joins TRBV2 and TRBJ2-5; TRBD2 agrees at 12 bases. The J call may be incorrect, as the DNA end agrees better with TRBJ2-7. The CDR3 has 15 residues. In germline, CDR1 is SNHLY, CDR2 FYNNEI. This CDR3 is CASSEGLAGGNEQYF. The DNA of the CDR3 is TGTGCCAGCAGTGAAGGGCTAGCGGGAGGGAACGAGCAGTACTTC.

This clonotype turned up a few times. J is TRBJ1-5 and V is TRBV28, with 9 positions matching TRBD1. Trimming at V came to 3 bases and at J to 6 bases, leaving 6 bases not matched to a gene. Germline-derived CDR1 and CDR2 are MDHEN and SYDVKM. The CDR3 sequence is 15 residues long. This chain's CDR3 is CASSFRDRASQPQHF. For the CDR3, the DNA is TGTGCCAGCAGTTTCCGGGACAGGGCGTCTCAGCCCCAGCATTTT.

V usage is TRBV6-5 and J usage is TRBJ2-1; the match to TRBD2 covers 14 bases. V shed 8 bases and J 7 bases; nucleotides not matched to a gene: 10. CDR3 length: 16 amino acids. Germline V lookup: CDR1 MNHEY, CDR2 SVGAGI. CDR3 sequence (DNA): TGTGCCAGCTGTTCTCCGACTAGCGGGAGGGGTAATGAGCAGTTCTTC. Its protein is CASCSPTSGRGNEQFF.

This clonotype showed up just a few times. The chain recombines TRBV7-3 with TRBJ2-1; 10 nucleotides agree with TRBD1. Germline V gene sequence: CDR1 SGHTA, CDR2 FQGTGA. This CDR3 is 13 amino acids long. V trimming: 5 bases; J trimming: 10 bases; junction bases outside the gene matches: 5. In nucleotides, the CDR3 is TGTGCCAGCAGCGGGGACAGGGGCGGGGAGCAGTTCTTC. It specifies CASSGDRGGEQFF.

This clonotype was seen a handful of times. The chain is built from TRBV5-1 and TRBJ1-4; 8 nucleotides line up with TRBD1. The CDR3 has 15 residues. J gave up 8 bases and V 0 bases, and 6 bases lay outside the gene matches. Germline CDR1 reads SGHRS; CDR2 reads YFSETQ. CDR3 coding DNA: TGCGCCAGCAGCTTGGGTGGACAGGGCGACGAAAAACTGTTTTTT. This sequence encodes CASSLGGQGDEKLFF. Supplemented by reference TRBV5-1 and TRBJ1-4, the full variable domain reads KAGVTQTPRYLIKTRGQQVTLSCSPISGHRSVSWYQQTPGQGLQFLFEYFSETQRNKGNFPGRFSGRQFSNSRSEMNVSTLELGDSALYLCASSLGGQGDEKLFFGSGTQLSVL.

This clonotype appeared a few times. The J gene is TRBJ1-5, the V gene TRBV7-9; unclear D gene. Trimming took off 1 base at V and 6 bases at J, with 10 bases between the two ends. This CDR3 is built from 14 residues. Germline lookup yields CDR1 SEHNR and CDR2 FQNEAQ (reference sequence). The CDR3 DNA sequence: TGTGCCAGCAGCTTAGGTGAGGTTGGTCAGCCCCAGCATTTT. Its protein is CASSLGEVGQPQHF.

With respect to this clonotype: One junction end does not reproduce the germline sequence, and a read error may be involved. V usage is TRBV19 and J usage is TRBJ2-7, with 9 bases matching TRBD2. Germline V gene sequence: CDR1 LNHDA, CDR2 SQIVND (reference sequence). The CDR3 length is 16 residues. The CDR3 region is CASSMAGGGAEDEQFF. The DNA for the CDR3 is TGTGCCAGTAGTATGGCGGGAGGGGGGGCGGAGGATGAGCAGTTCTTT.

The chain links TRBV6-1 to TRBJ2-3, with D tentatively TRBD2 (6 bases). V was clipped by 3 bases and J by 0 bases, with 16 bases between them. The CDR3 has 17 amino acids. Per the germline V gene, CDR1 is MNHNS and CDR2 is SASEGT. CDR3 in amino acids: CASSDPVHRESTDTQYF. CDR3 DNA: TGTGCCAGCAGTGACCCCGTCCACCGGGAGAGCACAGATACGCAGTATTTT.

The CDR3: CSVQGHGRSYEQYF. CDR3 bases: TGCAGCGTTCAAGGTCACGGGAGGTCCTACGAGCAGTACTTC. V gene TRBV29-1 combines with J gene TRBJ2-7; 7 nucleotides agree with TRBD2. Germline lookup yields CDR1 SQVTM and CDR2 ANQGSEA. V was clipped by 5 bases and J by 1 base; unmatched bases: 8. The CDR3 is made up of 14 amino acids.

The chain couples TRBV3-1 to TRBJ2-3; 8 bases map to TRBD1. The CDR3 has 16 amino acids. The V gene's germline CDR1 is LGHDT and CDR2 YNNKEL (reference sequence). V trimming: 3 bases; J trimming: 0 bases; junction bases outside the gene matches: 5. CDR3 nucleotides: TGTGCCAGCAGCCATCTGGACAGGGCTAGCACAGATACGCAGTATTTT. This gives the protein CASSHLDRASTDTQYF.

The V call is TRBV29-1, the J call TRBJ2-5; D perhaps matches TRBD1 (6 bases). TRBJ2-7 explains the end of the DNA better; the J call may be wrong. The CDR3 spans 13 residues. Germline CDR1 reads SQVTM; CDR2 reads ANQGSEA. Here the CDR3 DNA reads TGCAGCGTTGTTTTGGCACAGGGCTACGAGCAGTACTTC. This translates into CSVVLAQGYEQYF.

A word on this clonotype: One end of the junction fails to match germline, which may point to a read error. V gene TRBV7-8 combines with J gene TRBJ1-2, with 7 bases fitting TRBD1. Germline V gene sequence: CDR1 SGHVS, CDR2 FQNEAQ. The CDR3 covers 14 residues. The CDR3 DNA reads as TGTGCCAGCAGCCCGGGACAGCTTAACTATCGCTACACCTTC. Translation: CASSPGQLNYRYTF.

The table lists this clonotype with a few counts. The chain recombines TRBV4-2 with TRBJ1-5, with D uncertain. Per the germline V gene, CDR1 is LGHNA and CDR2 is YNFKEQ. Deletions cut 0 bases from V and 5 bases from J, with 14 bases between. The length of the CDR3 is 16 residues. Here the CDR3 reads CASSQDMGGFDQPQHF. For the CDR3, the DNA is TGTGCCAGCAGCCAAGATATGGGAGGGTTTGATCAGCCCCAGCATTTT.